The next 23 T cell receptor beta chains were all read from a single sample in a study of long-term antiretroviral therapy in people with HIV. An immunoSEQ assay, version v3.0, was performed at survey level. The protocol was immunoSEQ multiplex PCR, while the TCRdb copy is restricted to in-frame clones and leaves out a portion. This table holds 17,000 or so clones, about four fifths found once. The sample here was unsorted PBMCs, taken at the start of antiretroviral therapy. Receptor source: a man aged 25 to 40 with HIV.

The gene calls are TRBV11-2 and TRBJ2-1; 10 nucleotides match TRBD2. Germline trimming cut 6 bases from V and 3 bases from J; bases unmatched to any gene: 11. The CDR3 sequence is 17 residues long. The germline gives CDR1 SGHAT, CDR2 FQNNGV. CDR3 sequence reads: CASSPNSGRTSYNEQFF. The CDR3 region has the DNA TGTGCCAGCAGTCCTAATAGCGGGAGGACTAGCTACAATGAGCAGTTCTTC.

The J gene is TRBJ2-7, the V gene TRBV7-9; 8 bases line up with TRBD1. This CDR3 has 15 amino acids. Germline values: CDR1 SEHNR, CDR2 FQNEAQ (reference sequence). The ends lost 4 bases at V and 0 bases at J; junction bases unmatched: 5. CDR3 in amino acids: CASSSDGQGSYEQYF. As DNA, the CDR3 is TGTGCCAGCAGCTCGGACGGACAGGGCTCCTACGAGCAGTACTTC. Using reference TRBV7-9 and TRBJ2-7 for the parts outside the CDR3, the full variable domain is DTGVSQNPRHKITKRGQNVTFRCDPISEHNRLYWYRQTLGQGPEFLTYFQNEAQLEKSRLLSDRFSAERPKGSFSTLEIQRTEQGDSAMYLCASSSDGQGSYEQYFGPGTRLTVT.

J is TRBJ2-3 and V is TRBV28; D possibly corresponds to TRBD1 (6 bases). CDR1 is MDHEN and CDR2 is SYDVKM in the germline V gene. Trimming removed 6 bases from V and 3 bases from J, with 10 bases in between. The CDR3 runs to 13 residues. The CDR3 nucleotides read TGTGCCAGCAGGGACGGGACAACAGATACGCAGTATTTT. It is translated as CASRDGTTDTQYF.

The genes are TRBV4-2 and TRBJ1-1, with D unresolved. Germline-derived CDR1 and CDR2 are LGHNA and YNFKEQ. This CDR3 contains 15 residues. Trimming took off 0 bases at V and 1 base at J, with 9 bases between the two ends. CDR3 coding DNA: TGTGCCAGCAGCCAAGAACCAGACCAGAACACTGAAGCTTTCTTT. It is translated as CASSQEPDQNTEAFF.

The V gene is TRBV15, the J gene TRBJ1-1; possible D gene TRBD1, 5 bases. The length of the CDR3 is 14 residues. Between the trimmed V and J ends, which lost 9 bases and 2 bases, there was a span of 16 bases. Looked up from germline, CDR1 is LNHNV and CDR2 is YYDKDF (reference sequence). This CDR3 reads CATRARGTNTEAFF. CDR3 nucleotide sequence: TGTGCCACGCGTGCCAGAGGGACTAACACTGAAGCTTTCTTT.

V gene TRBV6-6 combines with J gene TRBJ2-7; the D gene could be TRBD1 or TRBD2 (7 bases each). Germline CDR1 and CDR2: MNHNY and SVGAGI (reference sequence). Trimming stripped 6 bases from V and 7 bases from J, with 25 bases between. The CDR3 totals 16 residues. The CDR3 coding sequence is TGTGCCAGCAGCCAGGGGGGGGGAGGGGGCAAACGGGAGCAGTACTTC. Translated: CASSQGGGGGKREQYF.

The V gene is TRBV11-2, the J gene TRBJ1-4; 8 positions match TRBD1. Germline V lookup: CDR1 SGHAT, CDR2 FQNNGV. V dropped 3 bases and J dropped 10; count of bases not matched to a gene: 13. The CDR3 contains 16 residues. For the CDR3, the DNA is TGTGCCAGCAGCTTCGTTCCGGGACAGGATGTGGGAAAACTGTTTTTT. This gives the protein CASSFVPGQDVGKLFF.

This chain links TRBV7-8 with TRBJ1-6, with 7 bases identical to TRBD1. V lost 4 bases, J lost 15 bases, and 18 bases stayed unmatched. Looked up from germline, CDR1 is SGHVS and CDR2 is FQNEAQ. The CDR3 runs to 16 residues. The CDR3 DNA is TGTGCCAGCAGCTCTCCCTCGACAGGGAAGGCTTATCGCCTCCACTTT. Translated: CASSSPSTGKAYRLHF.

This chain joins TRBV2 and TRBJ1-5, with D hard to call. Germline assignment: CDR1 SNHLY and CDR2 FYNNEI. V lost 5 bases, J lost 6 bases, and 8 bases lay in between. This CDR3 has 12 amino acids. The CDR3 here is CASSLSAQPQHF. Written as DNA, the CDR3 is TGTGCCAGCAGTTTGAGCGCTCAGCCCCAGCATTTT.

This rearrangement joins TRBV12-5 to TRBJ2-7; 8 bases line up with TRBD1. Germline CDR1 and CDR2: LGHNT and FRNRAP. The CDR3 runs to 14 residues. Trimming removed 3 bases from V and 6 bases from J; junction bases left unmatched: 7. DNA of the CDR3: TGTGCTAGTGGTTTTTCGGACAGGGCCTCCGAGCAGTACTTC. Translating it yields CASGFSDRASEQYF.

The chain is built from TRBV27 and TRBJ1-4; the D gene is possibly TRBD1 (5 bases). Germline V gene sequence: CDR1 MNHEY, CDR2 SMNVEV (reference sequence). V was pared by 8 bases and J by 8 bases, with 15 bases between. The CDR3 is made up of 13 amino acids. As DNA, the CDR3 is TGTGCCAGCCACTCCCTTCGGGGGGAAAAACTGTTTTTT. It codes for CASHSLRGEKLFF.

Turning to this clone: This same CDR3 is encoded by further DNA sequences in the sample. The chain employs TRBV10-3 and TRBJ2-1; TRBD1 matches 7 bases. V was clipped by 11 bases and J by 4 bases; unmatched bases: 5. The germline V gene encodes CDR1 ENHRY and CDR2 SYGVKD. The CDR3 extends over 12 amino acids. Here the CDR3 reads CASRDSYNEQFF. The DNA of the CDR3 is TGTGCCTCCAGGGACAGTTACAATGAGCAGTTCTTC.

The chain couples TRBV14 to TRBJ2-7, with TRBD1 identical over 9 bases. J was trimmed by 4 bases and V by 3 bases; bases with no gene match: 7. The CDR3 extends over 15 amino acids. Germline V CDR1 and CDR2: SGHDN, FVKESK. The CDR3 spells CASSHNRGTGYEQYF. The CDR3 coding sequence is TGTGCCAGCAGCCACAACAGGGGGACAGGGTACGAGCAGTACTTC.

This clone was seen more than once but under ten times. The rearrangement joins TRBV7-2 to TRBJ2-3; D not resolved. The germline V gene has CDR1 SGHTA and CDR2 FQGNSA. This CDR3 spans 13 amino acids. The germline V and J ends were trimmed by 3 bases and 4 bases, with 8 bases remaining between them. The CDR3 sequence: CASSFLGPDTQYF. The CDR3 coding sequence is TGTGCCAGCAGCTTCCTAGGTCCAGATACGCAGTATTTT.

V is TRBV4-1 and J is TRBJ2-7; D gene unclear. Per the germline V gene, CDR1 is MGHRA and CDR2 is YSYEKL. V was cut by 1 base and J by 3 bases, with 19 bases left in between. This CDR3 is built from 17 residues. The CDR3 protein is CASSQVRLRDPRYEQYF. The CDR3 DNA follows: TGCGCCAGCAGCCAAGTTCGATTGAGAGACCCCCGCTACGAGCAGTACTTC.

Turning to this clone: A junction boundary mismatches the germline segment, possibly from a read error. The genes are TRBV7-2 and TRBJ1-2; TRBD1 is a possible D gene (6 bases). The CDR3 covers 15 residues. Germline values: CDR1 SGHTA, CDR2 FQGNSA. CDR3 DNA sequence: TGTGCCAGCAGTTTAGCGCCGGGGGCCCAAATCGGCTACACCTTC. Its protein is CASSLAPGAQIGYTF.

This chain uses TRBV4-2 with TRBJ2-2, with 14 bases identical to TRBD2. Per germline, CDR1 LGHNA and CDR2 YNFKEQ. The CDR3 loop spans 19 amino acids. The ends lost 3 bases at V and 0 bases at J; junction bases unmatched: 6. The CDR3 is CASSQGTSGRSANTGELFF. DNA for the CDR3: TGTGCCAGCAGCCAGGGGACTAGCGGGAGATCAGCGAACACCGGGGAGCTGTTTTTT.

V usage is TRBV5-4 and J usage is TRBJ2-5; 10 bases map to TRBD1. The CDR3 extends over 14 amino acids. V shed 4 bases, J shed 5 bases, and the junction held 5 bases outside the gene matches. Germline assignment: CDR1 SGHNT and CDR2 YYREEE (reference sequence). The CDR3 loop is CASSATGGSETQYF. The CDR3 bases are TGTGCCAGCAGCGCGACAGGGGGCAGCGAGACCCAGTACTTC.

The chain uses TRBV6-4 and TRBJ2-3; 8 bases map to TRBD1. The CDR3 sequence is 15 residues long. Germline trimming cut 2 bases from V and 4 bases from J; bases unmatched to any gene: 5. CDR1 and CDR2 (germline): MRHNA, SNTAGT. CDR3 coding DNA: TGTGCCAGCAGTGACGAGGCAGGGGGCGCAGATACGCAGTATTTT. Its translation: CASSDEAGGADTQYF.

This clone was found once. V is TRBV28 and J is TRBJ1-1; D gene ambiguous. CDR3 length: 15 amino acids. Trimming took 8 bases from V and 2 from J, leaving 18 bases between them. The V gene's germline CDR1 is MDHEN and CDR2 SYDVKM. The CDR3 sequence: CASCPAGNSNTEAFF. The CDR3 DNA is TGTGCCAGCTGCCCAGCAGGAAATAGCAACACTGAAGCTTTCTTT. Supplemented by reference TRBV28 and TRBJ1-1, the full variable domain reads DVKVTQSSRYLVKRTGEKVFLECVQDMDHENMFWYRQDPGLGLRLIYFSYDVKMKEKGDIPEGYSVSREKKERFSLILESASTNQTSMYLCASCPAGNSNTEAFFGQGTRLTVV.

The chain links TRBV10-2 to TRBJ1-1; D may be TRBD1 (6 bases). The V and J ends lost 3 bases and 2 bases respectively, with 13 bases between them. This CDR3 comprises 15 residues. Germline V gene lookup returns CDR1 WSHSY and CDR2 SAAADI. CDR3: CASSDGQRGNTEAFF. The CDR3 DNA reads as TGCGCCAGCAGTGACGGACAGCGAGGTAACACTGAAGCTTTCTTT.

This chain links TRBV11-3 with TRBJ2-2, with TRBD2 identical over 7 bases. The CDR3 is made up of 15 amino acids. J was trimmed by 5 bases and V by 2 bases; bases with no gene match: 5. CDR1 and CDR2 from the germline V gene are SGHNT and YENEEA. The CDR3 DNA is TGTGCCAGCAGCTTATATGGGGGGGTTACCGGGGAGCTGTTTTTT. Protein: CASSLYGGVTGELFF.

The DNA of the CDR3 is TGCAGCGCATCGAAACAGGGAACTGACGAGCAGTACTTC. Residues: CSASKQGTDEQYF. This sequence joins TRBV29-1 and TRBJ2-7; D is possibly TRBD1 (6 bases). Looked up from germline, CDR1 is SQVTM and CDR2 is ANQGSEA. The CDR3 contains 13 residues. Trimming took 7 bases from V and 5 from J, leaving 18 bases between them.